This T cell receptor (beta chain) was observed in a study of T cells in Graves' hyperthyroidism and ophthalmopathy. The germline V gene has CDR1 SGHRS and CDR2 YFSETQ. The junction had 7 bases not matched to a gene; V was cut back by 1 base and J by 2 bases. The CDR3 consists of 17 residues. There were TCR beta CDR3 regions amplified from RNA transcripts. A set of HTBI primers served as the primers for a first-round RT-PCR of the TCR CDR3. TCRdb re-derived calls from the multiplex PCR reads in MiXCR, one entry per CDR3 protein. The data show around 600,000 distinct CDR3 sequences, with around 15% seen just once and approximately 12% held by the top ten. Only a few counts were recorded for this clonotype.

This receptor was obtained from a woman in her forties or fifties with Graves' ophthalmopathy. The V gene is TRBV5-1, the J gene TRBJ2-1; TRBD2 aligns across 9 bases. What was sequenced was blood. Written as DNA, the CDR3 is TGCGCCAGCAGCTTGTGGAGCGGGAGGCTCCCCTACAATGAGCAGTTCTTC. Amino acid sequence: CASSLWSGRLPYNEQFF.